Listed below are T cell receptor beta chains from one sample, sequenced in a study of blood T cells in healthy people across ages. TCRdb reprocessed the 5' RACE reads via MiXCR and lists one record per CDR3 protein. The sample has around 1,900,000 distinct CDR3 sequences, roughly 43% seen once. The sequenced sample was blood. All receptors derive from a human donor in good health. Each CDR3 is given with its conserved first and last residue. A D gene is named only where the DNA matches it firmly. Some rows mark clone size as missing; the rest say once, few, many or name a class of expanded clone.

j_call: TRBJ1-2
d_call: -
clone_size: few
cdr3_length: 11
v_call: TRBV20-1
cdr3_nt: TGCAGTGCTAGTGACAGGTGGGGCTACACCTTC
cdr3_aa: CSASDRWGYTF

j_call: TRBJ2-7
d_call: -
clone_size: -
cdr3_length: 14
v_call: TRBV28
cdr3_nt: TGTACCAGCAGCCCCCCCCCAGACTTCTACGAGCAGTACTTC
cdr3_aa: CTSSPPPDFYEQYF

j_call: TRBJ2-7
d_call: -
clone_size: -
cdr3_length: 13
v_call: TRBV29-1
cdr3_nt: TGCAGCGCCGAACCAGGGCCTCCCTACGAGCGGTACTTC
cdr3_aa: CSAEPGPPYERYF

j_call: TRBJ2-7
d_call: -
clone_size: once
cdr3_length: 15
v_call: TRBV2
cdr3_nt: TGTGCCAGCAGTGAAGGGGGGGTACAACTATACGAGCAGTACTTC
cdr3_aa: CASSEGGVQLYEQYF

j_call: TRBJ2-1
d_call: TRBD2
clone_size: few
cdr3_length: 17
v_call: TRBV20-1
cdr3_nt: TGCAGTGCTAGGGGTCTAGCGGGGGTCCTCTCCTACAATGAGCAGTTCTTC
cdr3_aa: CSARGLAGVLSYNEQFF

j_call: TRBJ2-1
d_call: -
clone_size: once
cdr3_length: 13
v_call: TRBV4-3
cdr3_nt: TGCGCCAGCAGCCAAGCTGGGAGGACAGAGCAGTTCTTC
cdr3_aa: CASSQAGRTEQFF

j_call: TRBJ1-6
d_call: TRBD1
clone_size: few
cdr3_length: 14
v_call: TRBV10-3
cdr3_nt: TGTGCCATCAGTGAGGGACAGGGAGATTCACCCCTCCACTTT
cdr3_aa: CAISEGQGDSPLHF

j_call: TRBJ2-7
d_call: -
clone_size: few
cdr3_length: 14
v_call: TRBV7-2
cdr3_nt: TGTGCCAGCAGCTTAATTCTAGGATCCTCCGAGCAGTACTTC
cdr3_aa: CASSLILGSSEQYF

j_call: TRBJ2-7
d_call: -
clone_size: -
cdr3_length: 16
v_call: TRBV29-1
cdr3_nt: TGCAGCGTTGAAGATGTCCCGGGGCGAGGCTCCTACGAGCAGTACTTC
cdr3_aa: CSVEDVPGRGSYEQYF

j_call: TRBJ2-7
d_call: -
clone_size: -
cdr3_length: 15
v_call: TRBV16
cdr3_nt: TGTGCCAGCAGCCAAGACTTCACAGTCGGCCACGAGCAGTACTTC
cdr3_aa: CASSQDFTVGHEQYF

j_call: TRBJ2-3
d_call: -
clone_size: few
cdr3_length: 16
v_call: TRBV7-7
cdr3_nt: TGTGCTAGCAGCCCCCAATATTTGGGGCTAGGAGATACGCAGTATTTT
cdr3_aa: CASSPQYLGLGDTQYF

j_call: TRBJ2-3
d_call: -
clone_size: -
cdr3_length: 13
v_call: TRBV7-2
cdr3_nt: TGTGCCAGCAGCTCAGAGGGTTGGGATACGCAGTATTTT
cdr3_aa: CASSSEGWDTQYF

j_call: TRBJ1-4
d_call: -
clone_size: -
cdr3_length: 15
v_call: TRBV5-6
cdr3_nt: TGTGCCAGCAGCTTGTTGAAAGTAGACAGGCAAAAACTGTTTTTT
cdr3_aa: CASSLLKVDRQKLFF

j_call: TRBJ2-5
d_call: -
clone_size: -
cdr3_length: 16
v_call: TRBV11-3
cdr3_nt: TGTGCCAGCAGCTTAGGGGTAGAAGTAAAGCAAGAGACCCAGTACTTC
cdr3_aa: CASSLGVEVKQETQYF

j_call: TRBJ2-7
d_call: -
clone_size: -
cdr3_length: 15
v_call: TRBV7-8
cdr3_nt: TGTGCCAGCAGCTTAGCATGGGGCAGGGACTACGAGCAGTACTTC
cdr3_aa: CASSLAWGRDYEQYF

j_call: TRBJ2-3
d_call: TRBD2
clone_size: few
cdr3_length: 15
v_call: TRBV20-1
cdr3_nt: TGCAGTGCTAGAGATATGGCTAGCGGGGGGGATACGCAGTATTTT
cdr3_aa: CSARDMASGGDTQYF